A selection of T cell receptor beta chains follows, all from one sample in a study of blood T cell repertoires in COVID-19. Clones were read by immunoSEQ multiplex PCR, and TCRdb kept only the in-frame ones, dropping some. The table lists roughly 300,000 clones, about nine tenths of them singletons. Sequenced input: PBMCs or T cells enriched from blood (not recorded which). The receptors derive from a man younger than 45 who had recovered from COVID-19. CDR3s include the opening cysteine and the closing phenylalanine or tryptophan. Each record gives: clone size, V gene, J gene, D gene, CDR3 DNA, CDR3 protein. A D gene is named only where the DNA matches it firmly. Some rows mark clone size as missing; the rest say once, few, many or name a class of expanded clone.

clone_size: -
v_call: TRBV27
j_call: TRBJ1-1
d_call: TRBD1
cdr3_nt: TGTGCCTTCTTCCGGGACAGGGTTCTTTGCACTGAAGCTTTCTTT
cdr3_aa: CAFFRDRVLCTEAFF

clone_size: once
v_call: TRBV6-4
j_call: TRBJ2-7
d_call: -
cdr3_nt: TGTGCCAGCAGTCCACAGGGTCGTTCCCACGAGCAGTACTTC
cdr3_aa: CASSPQGRSHEQYF

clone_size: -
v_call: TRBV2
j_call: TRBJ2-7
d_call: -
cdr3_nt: TGTGCCAGCAGGGGGCGACAGCCGGATCCCTACGAGCAGTACTTC
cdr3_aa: CASRGRQPDPYEQYF

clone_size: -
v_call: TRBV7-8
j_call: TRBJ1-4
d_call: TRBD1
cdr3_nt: TGTGCCAGCAGCTTAGACCGGGACAGGGGGCTTCTTGATGAAAAACTGTTTTTT
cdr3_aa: CASSLDRDRGLLDEKLFF

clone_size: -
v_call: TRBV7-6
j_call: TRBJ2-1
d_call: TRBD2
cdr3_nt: TGTGCCAGCAGCTTAGCGGTGACTAGCGGGACCTACAATGAGCAGTTCTTC
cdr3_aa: CASSLAVTSGTYNEQFF

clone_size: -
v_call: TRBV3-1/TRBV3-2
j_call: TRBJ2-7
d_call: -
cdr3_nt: TGTGCCAGCAGCCCCGGACTAGAGCAGTACTTC
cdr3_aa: CASSPGLEQYF

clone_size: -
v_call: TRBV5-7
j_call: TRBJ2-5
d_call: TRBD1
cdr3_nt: TGTGCCAGCAGCCTAGGGACAGGGAAGGACCAAGAGACCCAGTACTTC
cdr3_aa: CASSLGTGKDQETQYF

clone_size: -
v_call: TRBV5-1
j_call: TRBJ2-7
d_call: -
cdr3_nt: TGCGCCAGCAGCTTGCAGGGAACCTACGAGCAGTACTTC
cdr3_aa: CASSLQGTYEQYF

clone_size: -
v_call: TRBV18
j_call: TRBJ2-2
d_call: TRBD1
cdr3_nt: TGTGCCAGCTCACCTCCTGGACAGGGGGCGACCACCGGGGAGCTGTTTTTT
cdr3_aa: CASSPPGQGATTGELFF

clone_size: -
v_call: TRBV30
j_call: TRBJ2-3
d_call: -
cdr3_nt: TGTGCCTGGAGACTTGTAGATACGCAGTATTTT
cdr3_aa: CAWRLVDTQYF

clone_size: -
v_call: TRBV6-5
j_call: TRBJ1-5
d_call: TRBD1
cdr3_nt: TGTGCCAGCACCAACGGACAGGGCAACAATCAGCCCCAGCATTTT
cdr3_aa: CASTNGQGNNQPQHF

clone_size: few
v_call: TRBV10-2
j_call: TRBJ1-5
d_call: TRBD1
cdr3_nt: TGCGCCACCTCGGACAGGGGGCGCAGGATTGGCAATCAGCCCCAGCATTTT
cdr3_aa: CATSDRGRRIGNQPQHF

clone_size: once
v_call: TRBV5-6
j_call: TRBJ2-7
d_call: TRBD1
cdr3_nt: TGTGCCAGCAGCCCGCCGGGACAGTCCTACGAGCAGTACTTC
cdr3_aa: CASSPPGQSYEQYF

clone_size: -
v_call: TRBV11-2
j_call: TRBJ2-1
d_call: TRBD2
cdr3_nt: TGTGCCAGCAGCGTAACCGGACTAGCGGACAATGAGCAGTTCTTC
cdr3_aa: CASSVTGLADNEQFF

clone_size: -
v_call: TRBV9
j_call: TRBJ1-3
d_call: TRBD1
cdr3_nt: TGTGCCAGCAGCCCAGGGGGGAACACCATATATTTT
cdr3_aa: CASSPGGNTIYF

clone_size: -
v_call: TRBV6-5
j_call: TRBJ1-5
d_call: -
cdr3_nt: TGTGCCAGCAGTTGGGCAGTAGGTCAGCCCCAGCATTTT
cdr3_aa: CASSWAVGQPQHF

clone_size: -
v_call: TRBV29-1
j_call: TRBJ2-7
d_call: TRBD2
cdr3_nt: TGCAGCGTGGTACTAGCGCCGAGCTCCTACGAGCAGTACTTC
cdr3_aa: CSVVLAPSSYEQYF

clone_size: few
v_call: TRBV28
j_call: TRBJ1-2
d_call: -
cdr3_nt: TGTGCCAGCAGTCTCCCGGGAAATACCTATGGCTACACCTTC
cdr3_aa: CASSLPGNTYGYTF

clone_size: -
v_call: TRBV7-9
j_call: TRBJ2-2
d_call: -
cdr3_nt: TGTGCCAGCAGGATAGCCCCTACAGGGATCGGCGGGGAGCTGTTTTTT
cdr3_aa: CASRIAPTGIGGELFF

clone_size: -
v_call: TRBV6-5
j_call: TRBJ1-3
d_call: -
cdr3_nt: TGTGCCAGCAGTTACGACAGAAGCTCTGGAAACACCATATATTTT
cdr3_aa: CASSYDRSSGNTIYF

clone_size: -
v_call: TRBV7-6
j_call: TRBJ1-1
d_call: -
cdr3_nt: TGTGCCAGCACCCCCCTGGGGGGGGCTTTAACTGAAGCTTTCTTT
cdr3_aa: CASTPLGGALTEAFF

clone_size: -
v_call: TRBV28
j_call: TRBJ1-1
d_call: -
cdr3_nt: TGTGCCAGCTGGAGGGCGCGGAACACTGAAGCTTTCTTT
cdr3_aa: CASWRARNTEAFF

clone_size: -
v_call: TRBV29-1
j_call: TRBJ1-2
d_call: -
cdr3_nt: TGCAGCGTTGAGGCCCCTAACTATGGCTACACCTTC
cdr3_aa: CSVEAPNYGYTF

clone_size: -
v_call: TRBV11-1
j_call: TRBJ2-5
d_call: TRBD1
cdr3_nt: TGTGCCAGCAGCTCGGGACAGTCGCAAGAGACCCAGTACTTC
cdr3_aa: CASSSGQSQETQYF

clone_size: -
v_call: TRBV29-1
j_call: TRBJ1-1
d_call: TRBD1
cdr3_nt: TGCAGCGTTGGAGGGGTCAGGGGGCACACTGAAGCTTTCTTT
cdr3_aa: CSVGGVRGHTEAFF

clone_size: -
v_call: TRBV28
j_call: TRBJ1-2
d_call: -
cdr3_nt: TGTGCCATATGCCGGGGGGGTAATAACTATGGCTACACCTTC
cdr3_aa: CAICRGGNNYGYTF

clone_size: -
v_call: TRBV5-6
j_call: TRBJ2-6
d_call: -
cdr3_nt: TGTGCCAGCTCCCGTAAATACTCTGGGGCCAACGTCCTGACTTTC
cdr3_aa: CASSRKYSGANVLTF

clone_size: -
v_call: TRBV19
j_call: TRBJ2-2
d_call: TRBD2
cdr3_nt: TGTGCCAGTGGGCTAGCGGGAACGTCCGGGGAGCTGTTTTTT
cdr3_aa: CASGLAGTSGELFF

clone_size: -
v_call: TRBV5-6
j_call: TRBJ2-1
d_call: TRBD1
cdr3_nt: TGTGCCAGCCACCCCGACAGGGGTCGCAATGAGCAGTTCTTC
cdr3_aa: CASHPDRGRNEQFF

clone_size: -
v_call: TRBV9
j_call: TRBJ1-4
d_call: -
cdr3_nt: TGTGCCAGCAGCGACCGAGGGGGGGTTGCTGAAAAACTGTTTTTT
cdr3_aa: CASSDRGGVAEKLFF

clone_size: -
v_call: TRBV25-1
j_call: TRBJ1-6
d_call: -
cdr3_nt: TGTGCCAGCGGCTCCGGGGTCAATTCACCCCTCCACTTT
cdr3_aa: CASGSGVNSPLHF

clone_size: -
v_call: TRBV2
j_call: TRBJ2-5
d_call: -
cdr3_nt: TGTGCCAGCAATAAATTTAGGGGCTCGCAAGAGACCCAGTACTTC
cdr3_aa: CASNKFRGSQETQYF

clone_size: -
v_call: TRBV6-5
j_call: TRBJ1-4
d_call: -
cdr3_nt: TGTGCCAGCATCTCCTCGGCGCCAGGCAGTGAAAAACTGTTTTTT
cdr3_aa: CASISSAPGSEKLFF

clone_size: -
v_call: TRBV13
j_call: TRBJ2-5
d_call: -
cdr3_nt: TGTGCCAGCAGCCCGAGGGGGTTATGGGAGACCCAGTACTTC
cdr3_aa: CASSPRGLWETQYF

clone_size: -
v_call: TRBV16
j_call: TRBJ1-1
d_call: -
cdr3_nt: TGTGCCAGCAGCCCCACGGCACAGAACGGCGTGGCTTTCTTT
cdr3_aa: CASSPTAQNGVAFF

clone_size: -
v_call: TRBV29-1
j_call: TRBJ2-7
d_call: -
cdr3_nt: TGCAGCGTTGAAGGGACTCTCTACGAGCAGTACTTC
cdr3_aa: CSVEGTLYEQYF

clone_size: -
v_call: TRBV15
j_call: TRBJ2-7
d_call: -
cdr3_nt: TGTGCCACCAGCAGAGATAACACGGGGGTTCAGGAGCAGTACTTC
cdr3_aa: CATSRDNTGVQEQYF

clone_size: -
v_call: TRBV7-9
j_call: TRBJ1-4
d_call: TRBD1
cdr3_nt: TGTGCCAGCAGCCAGGGACAGGGACATGAAAAACTGTTTTTT
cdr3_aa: CASSQGQGHEKLFF

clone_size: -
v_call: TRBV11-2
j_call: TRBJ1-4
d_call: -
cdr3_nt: TGTGCCAGCAGCTTAGTATGGGGCCCGGGTGAAAAACTGTTTTTT
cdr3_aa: CASSLVWGPGEKLFF

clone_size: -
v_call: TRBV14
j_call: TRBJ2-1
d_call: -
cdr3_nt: TGTGCCAGCAGCCAAGTTTTTGGACTTCGTTTAGATGAGCAGTTCTTC
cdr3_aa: CASSQVFGLRLDEQFF

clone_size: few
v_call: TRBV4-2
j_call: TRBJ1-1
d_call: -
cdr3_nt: TGTGCCAGCAGCCTCCCCCAGGGATTTAACACTGAAGCTTTCTTT
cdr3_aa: CASSLPQGFNTEAFF

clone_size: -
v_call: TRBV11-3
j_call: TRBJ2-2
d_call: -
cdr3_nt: TGTGCCAGCAGCTTTCATCCCCCGAACACCGGGGAGCTGTTTTTT
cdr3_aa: CASSFHPPNTGELFF